This T cell receptor (beta chain) was sequenced during a study of cytomegalovirus exposure and HLA in healthy donors. General study points: Some V segments, TRBV6-2 and TRBV6-3 among them, were indistinguishable and were therefore excluded. A later analysis found that most CMV-associated TCR beta chains appeared HLA-restricted.

The ends were cut back, 4 bases at V and 4 bases at J, with 18 bases in the middle. The germline gives CDR1 SGHDT, CDR2 YYEEEE. The CDR3 extends over 16 amino acids. Both 60 Vbeta primers and 13 Jbeta primers went into the PCR. TCRdb's table, derived via immunoSEQ multiplex PCR, lists solely in-frame clones and lacks some. Its table records roughly 100,000 clones. As concerns this clone: Antigen: not known.

The source of this sequence is a man aged 50 or older in good health and CMV-seronegative. What was sequenced was PBMCs. The genes are TRBV5-6 and TRBJ1-3; D might be TRBD1 (6 bases). The CDR3 loop reads CASSRGGVAEGNTIYF. The CDR3 region has the DNA TGTGCCAGCAGCCGGGGGGGCGTAGCGGAAGGAAACACCATATATTTT.